This is a list of T cell receptor beta chains from one sample in a study of vaccination and CD4 T cells after COVID-19. A single record per CDR3 protein comes from TCRdb applying MiXCR to the PCR reads. The sample consists of 9,500 to 15,000 distinct CDR3 sequences, under 65% of them appearing once. Antigen specificity for these receptors is unknown. The specimen was cultured CD4+ T cells from blood, collected after SARS-CoV-2 vaccination. These receptor sequences come from a human donor with COVID-19. The CDR3 runs from the conserved cysteine through the conserved F or W. The D gene is left open where the match is weak. Rows may omit the clone size; those that give it use once, few, many or a size class.

D,J,V,size,DNA,CDR3
NA,TRBJ1-1,TRBV20-1,NA,TGCAGTGCTAGAGACAGGGCCAGTGGTGAAGCTTTCTTT,CSARDRASGEAFF
NA,TRBJ1-1,TRBV27,NA,TGTGCCAGCAGGCCGTCCGGCACTGGTGAAGCTTTCTTT,CASRPSGTGEAFF
NA,TRBJ1-1,TRBV6-5,NA,TGTGCCAGCAGTTACCGATACAGGGAGGGGAACACTGAAGCTTTCTTT,CASSYRYREGNTEAFF
NA,TRBJ1-5,TRBV6-1,NA,TGTGCCACGGGGTTTCGGTGGCCCCAGCATTTT,CATGFRWPQHF
NA,TRBJ1-5,TRBV20-1,few,TGCAGTGTTCGGCAGGGCAATCAGCCCCAGCATTTT,CSVRQGNQPQHF
NA,TRBJ1-5,TRBV20-1,NA,TGCAGTGCTGGAGCCGGGGGCGGCGGAGGCAATCAGCCCCAGCATTTT,CSAGAGGGGGNQPQHF
NA,TRBJ2-4,TRBV28,NA,TGTGCCAGCAGTTTGGTGGGACAAGAGAACATTCAGTACTTC,CASSLVGQENIQYF
NA,TRBJ2-7,TRBV7-3,NA,TGTGCCAGCAGCTTAGACCAGGGCTACGAGCAGTACTTC,CASSLDQGYEQYF
TRBD1,TRBJ2-1,TRBV20-1,NA,TGCAGTGCTAGAGGAGACAGGGGGTGGTCCTACAATGAGCAGTTCTTC,CSARGDRGWSYNEQFF
NA,TRBJ1-1,TRBV7-6,NA,TGTGCCAGCAGCTTAAACATGGGGGGAGGAGCTTTCTTT,CASSLNMGGGAFF
TRBD2,TRBJ2-5,TRBV20-1,NA,TGCAGTGCCACACTAGCGGGGGGGCCGAGAGAGACCCAGTACTTC,CSATLAGGPRETQYF
TRBD1,TRBJ1-6,TRBV5-1,medium-sized,TGCGCCAGCAGCTTGTTTGAGACAGGGAATTCACCCCTCCACTTT,CASSLFETGNSPLHF
NA,TRBJ1-5,TRBV6-1,NA,TGTGCCAGCAGTCATCAGGGTGTCCAGCCCCAGCATTTT,CASSHQGVQPQHF
NA,TRBJ2-5,TRBV6-5,NA,TGTGCCAGCAGTTTAACGCCGGGCTCCAAGAAGGAGACCCAGTACTTC,CASSLTPGSKKETQYF
NA,TRBJ2-1,TRBV20-1,NA,TGCAGTGCTCTTTCCAGGGGGGGGCTCAATTCCTACAATGAGCAGTTCTTC,CSALSRGGLNSYNEQFF
NA,TRBJ1-5,TRBV6-5,few,TGTGCCAGCAGTTATCGAACGGAAGATCAGCCCCAGCATTTT,CASSYRTEDQPQHF
NA,TRBJ2-5,TRBV6-1,few,TGTGCCAGCACAGGTGGGGGGACGGAGACCCAGTACTTC,CASTGGGTETQYF
NA,TRBJ2-5,TRBV4-2,few,TGTGCCAGCAGCCAAGGAACCCAAGAGACCCAGTACTTC,CASSQGTQETQYF
TRBD1,TRBJ1-2,TRBV25-1,NA,TGTGCCAGCAGTGAACCAGGGGGCCTACGAGATGGCTACACCTTC,CASSEPGGLRDGYTF
TRBD1,TRBJ1-5,TRBV7-9,NA,TGTGCCAGCAGCTTAGTGGGGACAGGGGGTCGTAATCAGCCCCAGCATTTT,CASSLVGTGGRNQPQHF
NA,TRBJ2-7,TRBV9,few,TGTGCCAGCAGCGTTAGGGGAGGATACATAGCACATTACGAGCAGTACTTC,CASSVRGGYIAHYEQYF
NA,TRBJ1-1,TRBV7-8,NA,TGTGCCAGCAGCGCCTACCCAGGGCCGAACACTGAAGCTTTCTTT,CASSAYPGPNTEAFF
NA,TRBJ1-5,TRBV30,NA,TGTGCCTGGAGTCGGGGAACCAAGGAGCCCCAGCATTTT,CAWSRGTKEPQHF
NA,TRBJ1-5,TRBV20-1,few,TGCAGTGCCAACCGGGGCAATCAGCCCCAGCATTTT,CSANRGNQPQHF
NA,TRBJ2-5,TRBV15,NA,TGTGCCACCAGCAGAAGGGATGGCGAGACCCAGTACTTC,CATSRRDGETQYF
TRBD1,TRBJ1-3,TRBV20-1,NA,TGCAGTGCTAGGCGGGGGACAGGGGGCAATGGAAACACCATATATTTT,CSARRGTGGNGNTIYF
NA,TRBJ2-7,TRBV7-2,few,TGTGCCAGCAGCCCGAATTGGGCCTACGAGCAGTACTTC,CASSPNWAYEQYF
TRBD1,TRBJ2-7,TRBV18,NA,TGTGCCAGCTCACCAAACAGGGGGCGGGTTGACGAGCAGTACTTC,CASSPNRGRVDEQYF
NA,TRBJ1-2,TRBV10-3,NA,TGTGCCATCGGGACGGAATCTAACTATGGCTACACCTTC,CAIGTESNYGYTF
NA,TRBJ1-1,TRBV11-2,NA,TGTGCCAGCAGCTTAGACATGGCGGTGAACACTGAAGCTTTCTTT,CASSLDMAVNTEAFF
NA,TRBJ2-5,TRBV20-1,NA,TGCAGTGCTAGTCATGAGACCCAGTACTTC,CSASHETQYF
NA,TRBJ2-7,TRBV20-1,NA,TGCAGTGCACCGGACGTCCAAGGGATCTACGAGCAGTACTTC,CSAPDVQGIYEQYF
TRBD1,TRBJ2-3,TRBV24-1,NA,TGTGCCACCAGTGAAGCCGGACAGGGCACAGATACGCAGTATTTT,CATSEAGQGTDTQYF